The 2 T cell receptor beta chains listed next were all sequenced from one sample in a study of T cells after yellow fever vaccination. In TCRdb, the 5' RACE reads were re-called with MiXCR into one record per CDR3 protein. The sample lists about 240,000 distinct CDR3 sequences; approximately 3.6% were seen once. Sequenced material: PBMCs, taken 15 days after the yellow fever booster vaccination. Source of these receptors: a man aged 18 to 30 who received the YFV17D yellow fever vaccine.

This clonotype was seen at least ten times. The chain is built from TRBV7-2 and TRBJ2-5; 7 bases match TRBD2. Unmatched junction bases numbered 3, after V lost 3 bases and J lost 2 bases. The germline CDR1 and CDR2 sequences are SGHTA and FQGNSA. This CDR3 has 14 residues. CDR3 sequence (DNA): TGTGCCAGCAGCTTCACTAGCGTACAAGAGACCCAGTACTTC. This translates into CASSFTSVQETQYF.

This clonotype was counted ten times or more. The chain links TRBV6-5 to TRBJ1-1, with D perhaps matching TRBD1 (5 bases). Looked up from germline, CDR1 is MNHEY and CDR2 is SVGAGI. Trimming shortened V by 2 bases and J by 1 base, and 8 bases separated the two germline ends. This CDR3 has 14 residues. DNA of the CDR3: TGTGCCAGCAGTTACGGTGGGGCGAACACTGAAGCTTTCTTT. Its translation is CASSYGGANTEAFF.